The clone carrying this TCR beta chain was picked up one time. Authors' processing steps: Reference gene primer amplification gave nucleated cell count estimates. Profiled with immunoSEQ multiplex PCR; TCRdb holds only in-frame clones, not every one. V and J calls and clone size are as listed in that table; D and trimming were resolved from the DNA. Here the sample spans around 160,000 clones, 80% to 90% being singletons. The source of the sample is a study of blood T cell repertoires in COVID-19. Study as a whole: The United States, Italy and Spain were the sources of the acute and convalescent COVID-19 samples. T cells, B-cell-depleted T cells, or PBMCs provided the cDNA or gDNA that served as material.

The CDR3 has 15 residues. The V and J ends lost 0 bases and 5 bases, in that order; junction bases with no gene match: 9. Looked up from germline, CDR1 is SQVTM and CDR2 is ANQGSEA. Sequencing was carried out using peripheral blood. This clonotype was obtained from a man in his sixties with acute or convalescent COVID-19. The V gene is TRBV29-1, the J gene TRBJ2-7; 8 bases map to TRBD1. The CDR3 protein is CSVEDIRGRINEQYF. The CDR3 DNA sequence: TGCAGCGTTGAAGATATCAGGGGGCGGATAAACGAGCAGTACTTC.